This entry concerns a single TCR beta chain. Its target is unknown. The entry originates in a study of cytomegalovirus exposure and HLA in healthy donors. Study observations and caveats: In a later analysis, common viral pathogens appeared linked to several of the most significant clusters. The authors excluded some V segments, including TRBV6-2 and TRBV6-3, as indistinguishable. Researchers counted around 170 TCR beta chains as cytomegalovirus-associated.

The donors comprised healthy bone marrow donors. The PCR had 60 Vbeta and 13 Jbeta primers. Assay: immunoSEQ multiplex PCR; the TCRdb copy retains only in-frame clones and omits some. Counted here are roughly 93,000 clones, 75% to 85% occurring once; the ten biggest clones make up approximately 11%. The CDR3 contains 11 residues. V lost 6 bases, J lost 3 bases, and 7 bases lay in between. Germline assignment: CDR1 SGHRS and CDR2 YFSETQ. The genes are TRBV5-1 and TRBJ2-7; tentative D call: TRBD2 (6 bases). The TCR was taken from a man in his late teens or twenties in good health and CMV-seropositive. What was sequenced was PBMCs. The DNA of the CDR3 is TGCGCCAGCACGGGGGACTACGAGCAGTACTTC. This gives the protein CASTGDYEQYF. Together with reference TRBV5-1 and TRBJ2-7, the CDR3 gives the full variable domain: KAGVTQTPRYLIKTRGQQVTLSCSPISGHRSVSWYQQTPGQGLQFLFEYFSETQRNKGNFPGRFSGRQFSNSRSEMNVSTLELGDSALYLCASTGDYEQYFGPGTRLTVT.